This TCR beta chain comes out of a study of blood T cells in healthy people across ages. The study, taken as a whole, reports: Changes seen in expanded clonotypes were possibly confounded by donor CMV status left unknown.

Together with a sample-barcoded 5' primer, a J-beta primer mix was included in a second PCR lasting roughly 6 to 12 cycles. Unique molecular identifiers of 12 random nucleotides labeled each cDNA. TCRdb reprocessed the 5' RACE reads via MiXCR and lists one record per CDR3 protein. Counted here are some 710,000 distinct CDR3 sequences, 22% occurring once; the ten biggest clones make up around 22%. Note on this clonotype: Its antigen remains unknown.

The sequencing sample was made of blood. This receptor was taken from a man in his 70s in good health.

CDR3 sequence (DNA): TGTGCCAGCAGCAAAACTAGCGGGAGTTACAATGAGCAGTTCTTC. Translated: CASSKTSGSYNEQFF. The J gene is TRBJ2-1, the V gene TRBV3-1; 11 nucleotides agree with TRBD2. The germline V gene encodes CDR1 LGHDT and CDR2 YNNKEL (reference sequence). This CDR3 is built from 15 residues. The J segment lost 4 bases and the V segment lost 5 bases, leaving 4 bases of the junction unmatched.